This T cell receptor beta chain was recorded in a study of blood T cell repertoires in COVID-19 (dated by TCRdb to the early 2020s). Describing the broader study: Samples from collaborators originated in the United States, Italy and Spain and spanned both the acute and convalescent phases of COVID-19. The samples were drawn from two sources: the first 160 participants of the ongoing ImmuneRACE study, and 950 to 1,500 subjects contributed by 6 global collaborators. Sample metadata almost always included a de-identified subject ID, COVID-19 status, age in years and sex. The repertoires were made available in a free public database intended to serve as a resource for research on the immune response to SARS-CoV-2. The material from the prospective study consisted of cDNA or gDNA derived from T cells, B-cell-depleted T cells, or PBMCs. The dataset comprised deeply sampled blood TCRbeta repertoires from subjects exposed to, actively infected with, or recovered from COVID-19. Where HLA class I and class II types were available, the types were taken from metadata supplied by the sample provider, not from assay-based typing.

Broader findings and caveats from the paper: How much clinical and demographic metadata was included differed by source and by participant, and the metadata was provided uncurated.

Note on this clone: What this receptor recognizes is not known. Base qualities are not at hand, and no much larger clone is one base apart.

Whole blood was collected in K2EDTA tubes by collaborating institutions according to the institutions' own protocols. Collaborator samples were shipped for TCRbeta analysis as frozen whole blood, isolated PBMCs, or DNA extracted from either sample type. The immunoSEQ Assay, a bias-controlled multiplex PCR, was used to amplify TCRbeta CDR3 regions from genomic DNA. The published analysis was carried out like this. The number of nucleated cells in each sample was estimated from the amplification of reference gene primers within the assay. Sequence reads were collapsed and filtered to measure the absolute abundance of every unique TCRbeta CDR3 rearrangement. For each sample, productive Simpson clonality was calculated as the square root of Simpson's diversity index over productive rearrangements. Not all clones reach the TCRdb copy of this immuneACCESS table, which keeps in-frame sequences only. Checked studies attribute under half of the gap to unresolved V genes and leave the rest unexplained. The D gene and trimming were derived from the DNA, and the V and J assignments and clone size from that table. The sample profile shows about 230,000 clones; approximately 80% of them were found once. The top ten constitute roughly 30% of the sample.

Sequencing was done on a sample of peripheral blood. This receptor was identified in a man in his forties or fifties with acute or convalescent COVID-19.

Read as DNA, the sequence is TGTGCCCACCGGGACAGTGGGAACACTGAAGCTTTCTTT. Translated, it reads CAHRDSGNTEAFF. The sequence is built from TRBV10-3 and TRBJ1-1, with TRBD1 matching 7 junction bases. The CDR3 runs 13 amino acids, cysteine and phenylalanine included. CDR3 DNA only is kept here, 39 bases in frame from base 1. The CDR1 and CDR2 encoded by the germline V gene are ENHRY and SYGVKD. The V end gives up 11 bases and the J end 1 base, leaving 7 bases in the junction not matched to a gene.